These T cell receptor beta chains were read from a single sample in a study of T cell responses to AZD1222 COVID-19 vaccine. Measured with immunoSEQ multiplex PCR; TCRdb has only the in-frame clones, and not every one. Seen here are 98,000 or so clones, almost 90% observed once, and the top ten hold approximately 16%. The specimen was peripheral blood, collected 28 days after the second AZD1222 dose. The receptor set was obtained from an adult who received the AZD1222 COVID-19 vaccine. The conserved cysteine and the conserved F or W are not part of the CDR3 here.

TRBV11-2	TRBJ2-1	ASSLRTVGEQF
TRBV5-1	TRBJ1-6	ASSVDRAINSPLH
TRBV3-1/TRBV3-2	TRBJ2-7	ASSQDTSGFSYEQY
TRBV5-1	TRBJ2-7	ASSLGSGGKEQY
TRBV27	TRBJ1-1	ASSLYNGAEAF
TRBV5-1	TRBJ2-5	ASSREGTGGETQY
TRBV30	TRBJ1-1	ALTKGGPEAF
TRBV28	TRBJ1-5	ASSLPGQGASNQPQH
TRBV6-2/TRBV6-3	TRBJ2-1	ASSDGLFTGEQF
TRBV6-5	TRBJ2-7	ASSPPGQVYEQY
TRBV28	TRBJ2-7	ASSLGQVGEQY
TRBV12-3/TRBV12-4	TRBJ1-2	ASSTGRNYGYT
TRBV5-6	TRBJ1-1	ASSLRRDVDTEAF
TRBV10-1	TRBJ1-4	ASSSGTTNEKLF
TRBV10-3	TRBJ2-7	AISESGQNHEQY
TRBV4-2	TRBJ2-3	ASSQGYRGSTDTQY
TRBV28	TRBJ1-2	ASSPGRGGLYGYT
TRBV5-1	TRBJ2-7	ASSLRLAGGHDSYEQY
TRBV5-6	TRBJ1-3	ASSRTVSGNTIY
TRBV27	TRBJ2-1	ASSLGPGGYEQF
TRBV10-3	TRBJ1-6	AIRQGNNSPLH
TRBV4-1	TRBJ2-7	ASSLPSGSYEQY
TRBV10-1	TRBJ2-5	ASSVIQRGAQY
TRBV19	TRBJ1-1	ASSRRQLSAEAF
TRBV2	TRBJ1-2	ASSEWTGGDYGYT
TRBV5-1	TRBJ1-5	ASSAGTQGQPQH
TRBV5-1	TRBJ1-1	ASGLADNTEAF
TRBV2	TRBJ1-1	ASKTDRVNTEAF
TRBV28	TRBJ1-2	ASSPAGTGGAWGYT
TRBV7-9	TRBJ2-5	ASSQSIGAGGETQY
TRBV6-5	TRBJ2-1	ATQQGYGPYNEQF
TRBV5-1	TRBJ1-1	ASSLGQTNTEAF
TRBV11-2	TRBJ1-2	ASSSTKSRGYGYT
TRBV6-5	TRBJ1-1	ASSYAGGGTEAF
TRBV28	TRBJ1-1	ASSGGEGRHKAF
TRBV28	TRBJ1-1	ASSPPLGGRIEAF
TRBV3-1/TRBV3-2	TRBJ1-1	ASSQGSWSEAF
TRBV7-9	TRBJ2-1	ASSTPDRGLNNEQF
TRBV24-1	TRBJ2-5	ATSDLSASGKETQY
TRBV18	TRBJ2-3	ASSLAGRTDTQY
TRBV6-7	TRBJ1-2	ASRVFSGIREPNYGYT
TRBV2	TRBJ1-2	ASRKTGNYGYT
TRBV6-2/TRBV6-3	TRBJ1-1	ASSYSPQVNTEAF